These 25 T cell receptor beta chains were all obtained from the same sample, sequenced in a study of vaccination effects on CD4 cells after COVID-19. Peptide-pool stimulation followed by sequencing identified expanded antigen-specific CD4+ clonotypes in the ViraFEST assay. CD4+ T cell isolation took place after 10 days of culture. This individual contracted SARS-CoV-2 between March and December 2020, as verified by PCR. These receptors' antigens are unknown. Clones were sequenced by immunoSEQ multiplex PCR, and TCRdb holds only the in-frame ones, with some missing. The sample lists 55,000 to 90,000 clones; more than 65% were seen once. This specimen consisted of CD4+ T cells from PBMCs cultured with HIV peptides, obtained before COVID-19 vaccination. This sample's subset: HIV-1 Nef peptide pool negative control/reference culture. These receptors all come from a human donor who had a prior SARS-CoV-2 infection.

The rearrangement links TRBV29-1 to TRBJ2-1; 7 bases agree with TRBD2. The germline CDR1 and CDR2 sequences are SQVTM and ANQGSEA. The CDR3 sequence is 16 residues long. The junction had 11 bases not matched to a gene; V was cut back by 4 bases and J by 2 bases. CDR3 region: CSVVRGEGRTYNEQFF. CDR3 in DNA: TGCAGCGTTGTACGGGGGGAGGGCAGGACCTACAATGAGCAGTTCTTC.

This clone came up a few times. V usage is TRBV2 and J usage is TRBJ1-3; the D gene is possibly TRBD1 (5 bases). V was shortened by 5 bases and J by 2 bases, with 7 bases between the two germline ends. CDR1 is SNHLY, CDR2 FYNNEI, per germline. The CDR3 extends over 13 amino acids. Here the CDR3 reads CASSRDAGNTIYF. The CDR3 DNA reads TGTGCCAGCAGTCGGGACGCTGGAAACACCATATATTTT.

The chain uses TRBV7-3 and TRBJ2-1, with 8 bases matching TRBD2. The CDR3 spans 14 residues. Germline CDR1 SGHTA, CDR2 FQGTGA. The V segment lost 2 bases and the J segment 9 bases; nucleotides outside the gene matches: 6. In DNA, the CDR3 is TGTGCCAGCAGCTTAGGGGGACTAGAAGGTGAGCAGTTCTTC. Its protein product is CASSLGGLEGEQFF.

This sequence joins TRBV12-3 or TRBV12-4 and TRBJ2-3; D gene ambiguous. The CDR3 loop spans 11 amino acids. V lost 5 bases and J 7 bases, leaving 7 bases between the germline ends. CDR3 bases: TGTGCCAGCAGTCTACAATATACGCAGTATTTT. This gives the protein CASSLQYTQYF.

Only a few counts were recorded for this clone. Distinct nucleotide sequences in the sample also encode this CDR3. V usage is TRBV7-3 and J usage is TRBJ1-1; 7 bases are shared with TRBD1. Losses at the gene ends were 0 bases for V and 3 bases for J; bases not matched to a gene: 1. The CDR3 loop spans 14 amino acids. Germline lookup yields CDR1 SGHTA and CDR2 FQGTGA. CDR3 nucleotide sequence: TGTGCCAGCAGCTTAACAGGGGGCGACACTGAAGCTTTCTTT. The encoded protein is CASSLTGGDTEAFF.

The chain uses TRBV12-5 and TRBJ1-1, with D uncertain. The germline CDR1 and CDR2 sequences are LGHNT and FRNRAP. V was clipped by 5 bases and J by 4 bases, with 11 bases between them. The CDR3 spans 13 residues. CDR3 amino acids: CASGPEPGTEAFF. As DNA, the CDR3 is TGTGCTAGTGGTCCCGAGCCTGGCACTGAAGCTTTCTTT.

The V and J genes are TRBV5-1 and TRBJ1-1; D unclear. V was clipped by 0 bases and J by 4 bases, with 10 bases between them. Germline CDR1 reads SGHRS; CDR2 reads YFSETQ. CDR3 length equals 14 residues. Written as DNA, the CDR3 is TGCGCCAGCAGCTTGGCTGGGGATTCCACTGAAGCTTTCTTT. As protein: CASSLAGDSTEAFF.

This clone showed up just once. This chain uses TRBV4-3 with TRBJ1-2; 11 bases are a match to TRBD1. Trimming at V came to 1 base and at J to 6 bases, leaving 7 bases not matched to a gene. Germline-derived CDR1 and CDR2 are LGHNA and YSLEER. The CDR3 has 16 residues. DNA for the CDR3: TGCGCCAGCAGCCAAGCCGGGACAGGGGGACGAAATGGCTACACCTTC. It yields the protein CASSQAGTGGRNGYTF.

This clone has a handful of counts. This rearrangement joins TRBV5-8 to TRBJ1-5, with D perhaps TRBD1 (5 bases). Germline V CDR1 and CDR2: SGHTS, YDEGEE. This CDR3 contains 15 residues. Trimming removed 0 bases from V and 0 bases from J, with 7 bases in between. The CDR3 DNA is TGTGCCAGCAGCTTGGGACAGCATAGCAATCAGCCCCAGCATTTT. Translated: CASSLGQHSNQPQHF.

The chain couples TRBV5-1 to TRBJ2-2, with 14 bases lining up with TRBD2. The CDR3 length is 17 residues. The germline V gene encodes CDR1 SGHRS and CDR2 YFSETQ. J lost 6 bases, V lost 5 bases, and 9 bases had no gene match. The CDR3 sequence is CASRDATSGGAAGELFF. CDR3 in DNA: TGCGCCAGCAGAGATGCGACTAGCGGGGGGGCCGCCGGGGAGCTGTTTTTT.

This clone was seen a handful of times. This chain links TRBV27 with TRBJ2-3, with D uncertain. CDR1 is MNHEY and CDR2 is SMNVEV in the germline V gene (reference sequence). Trimming took 5 bases from V and 2 from J, leaving 8 bases between them. The CDR3 loop spans 13 amino acids. CDR3 in amino acids: CASSRLNTDTQYF. CDR3 nucleotides: TGTGCCAGCAGTCGACTGAACACAGATACGCAGTATTTT.

The V and J genes are TRBV27 and TRBJ2-1; the match to TRBD1 covers 8 bases. With 5 bases clipped from V and 7 bases from J, the junction kept 7 bases outside the gene matches. The CDR3 extends over 14 amino acids. In germline, CDR1 is MNHEY, CDR2 SMNVEV (reference sequence). CDR3 in amino acids: CASSADRGENEQFF. The CDR3, as DNA: TGTGCCAGCAGTGCCGACAGGGGTGAAAATGAGCAGTTCTTC.

The CDR3: CASSLEQGRNSPLHF. For the CDR3, the DNA is TGCGCCAGCAGCCTCGAACAGGGTAGGAATTCACCCCTCCACTTT. V and J are TRBV4-1 and TRBJ1-6; D perhaps matches TRBD1 (6 bases). Trimming removed 4 bases from V and 7 bases from J, with 14 bases in between. CDR3 length: 15 amino acids. CDR1 MGHRA and CDR2 YSYEKL come from the germline V gene.

This chain joins TRBV5-1 and TRBJ1-1; 9 nucleotides match TRBD1. Germline V gene data show CDR1 as SGHRS and CDR2 as YFSETQ. The length of the CDR3 is 12 residues. With V trimmed by 0 bases and J by 11 bases, 2 bases remained unmatched. CDR3 sequence (DNA): TGCGCCAGCAGCTTGGACAGGGGGCTGGCTTTCTTT. It specifies CASSLDRGLAFF.

The chain combines TRBV7-9 with TRBJ2-5; 7 positions match TRBD1. V lost 2 bases, J lost 7 bases, and 1 base stayed unmatched. This CDR3 contains 12 residues. The germline V gene has CDR1 SEHNR and CDR2 FQNEAQ (reference sequence). This CDR3 reads CASSLTGVTQYF. The DNA for the CDR3 is TGTGCCAGCAGCTTAACAGGGGTGACCCAGTACTTC. The variable domain in full, with the rest retrieved from reference TRBV7-9 and TRBJ2-5, is DTGVSQNPRHKITKRGQNVTFRCDPISEHNRLYWYRQTLGQGPEFLTYFQNEAQLEKSRLLSDRFSAERPKGSFSTLEIQRTEQGDSAMYLCASSLTGVTQYFGPGTRLLVL.

The chain is built from TRBV7-2 and TRBJ2-5; TRBD2 agrees at 7 bases. This CDR3 contains 15 residues. Germline CDR1 and CDR2: SGHTA and FQGNSA. The ends lost 0 bases at V and 4 bases at J; junction bases unmatched: 5. The CDR3 is CASSLARESLETQYF. CDR3 nucleotide sequence: TGTGCCAGCAGCTTAGCGCGGGAGTCGTTAGAGACCCAGTACTTC.

The chain joins TRBV21-1 to TRBJ1-5. TRBV21-1 is termed a pseudogene. The CDR3 sequence is 13 residues long. CDR3 amino acids: CASSRVNNQPQHF. CDR3 coding DNA: TGTGCCAGCAGTAGGGTTAACAATCAGCCCCAGCATTTT.

The rearrangement links TRBV2 to TRBJ1-1, with D maybe TRBD1 (6 bases). The CDR3 loop spans 14 amino acids. With 2 bases removed from V and 5 bases from J, the gap between germline ends came to 12 bases. The germline CDR1 and CDR2 sequences are SNHLY and FYNNEI. The CDR3 sequence is CASSEQGRGTEAFF. In nucleotides, the CDR3 is TGTGCCAGCAGTGAACAGGGGAGGGGAACTGAAGCTTTCTTT.

The gene calls are TRBV6-5 and TRBJ1-4; D is unclear. The CDR3 runs 14 residues. Germline CDR1 and CDR2: MNHEY and SVGAGI. Deletions cut 2 bases from V and 2 bases from J, with 6 bases between. In DNA form, the CDR3 reads TGTGCCAGCAGTTACGCGGGGACTAATGAAAAACTGTTTTTT. This gives the protein CASSYAGTNEKLFF.

This clone was seen only a few times. CDR3 region: CASSQVLAGYNEQFF. The CDR3 nucleotides read TGCGCCAGCAGCCAAGTTCTAGCGGGTTACAATGAGCAGTTCTTC. This chain joins TRBV4-1 and TRBJ2-1; 8 bases align to TRBD2. The V and J ends lost 1 base and 4 bases, in that order; junction bases with no gene match: 3. The CDR3 has 15 residues. Germline V gene lookup returns CDR1 MGHRA and CDR2 YSYEKL.

The chain joins TRBV7-2 to TRBJ2-7; D gene uncertain. CDR3 length: 13 amino acids. The germline CDR1 and CDR2 sequences are SGHTA and FQGNSA. Deletions cut 0 bases from V and 3 bases from J, with 6 bases between. The CDR3 DNA is TGTGCCAGCAGCTTAGCGAAGGGCTACGAGCAGTACTTC. Residues: CASSLAKGYEQYF.

This clone was detected a few times. The J gene is TRBJ1-4, the V gene TRBV7-8; TRBD1 is a possible D gene (6 bases). The CDR3 is 16 residues long. Per the germline V gene, CDR1 is SGHVS and CDR2 is FQNEAQ. V lost 1 base and J 2 bases, leaving 11 bases between the germline ends. The CDR3, as DNA: TGTGCCAGCAGCTTAGGAGGGGGGGGCACTAATGAAAAACTGTTTTTT. It specifies CASSLGGGGTNEKLFF.

The CDR3 loop is CASSQRLAGDTGELFF. CDR3 DNA sequence: TGTGCCAGCTCACAAAGACTAGCGGGAGACACCGGGGAGCTGTTTTTT. The chain carries TRBV18 and TRBJ2-2, with 12 bases fitting TRBD2. Germline-derived CDR1 and CDR2 are KGHSH and LQKENI. The CDR3 length is 16 residues. Unmatched junction bases numbered 3, after V lost 4 bases and J lost 3 bases.

The chain is built from TRBV28 and TRBJ1-5; 7 bases map to TRBD1. V lost 5 bases to trimming and J lost 2 bases; unmatched junction nucleotides: 6. CDR3 length: 15 residues. Germline CDR1 and CDR2: MDHEN and SYDVKM. CDR3 sequence reads: CASSIQGGGNQPQHF. Here the CDR3 DNA reads TGTGCCAGCAGTATTCAGGGGGGGGGCAATCAGCCCCAGCATTTT.

J is TRBJ1-2 and V is TRBV24-1; TRBD1 is a possible D gene (6 bases). The CDR3 sequence is 14 residues long. With 1 base removed from V and 4 bases from J, the gap between germline ends came to 9 bases. Germline CDR1 reads KGHDR; CDR2 reads SFDVKD. CDR3 region: CATSDFARGYGYTF. The CDR3 nucleotides are TGTGCCACCAGTGATTTTGCCAGGGGCTATGGCTACACCTTC.